These T cell receptor beta chains were read from a single sample in a study of shared T cell receptors in the human thymus. Method: immunoSEQ multiplex PCR; TCRdb's copy keeps in-frame clones and lacks some. The top ten hold around 0.0099% of the sample, which has about 660,000 clones, 70% to 90% seen once. The same data also contributed to another study, on human thymus T cells.

The sample taken for sequencing was thymocytes. The receptors were sampled from a boy in the first two years of life with a congenital heart defect. CDR3s include the opening cysteine and the closing phenylalanine or tryptophan. The order of the fields is J gene, clone size, D gene, V gene, CDR3 protein, CDR3 DNA. The D gene is left open where the match is weak. The size field is filled for only some rows; it gives once, few, many or a size class.

>TRBJ2-7|-|-|TRBV5-6
CASSSRGAGVNEQYF
TGTGCCAGCAGCTCCCGGGGGGCGGGAGTCAACGAGCAGTACTTC
>TRBJ1-1|-|TRBD1|TRBV5-5
CASSRGQVGGEAFF
TGTGCCAGCAGCAGAGGACAGGTAGGGGGGGAAGCTTTCTTT
>TRBJ1-2|-|TRBD1|TRBV5-4
CASSPTGVDGYTF
TGTGCCAGCAGCCCGACAGGGGTGGATGGCTACACCTTC
>TRBJ1-1|-|-|TRBV28
CASSLFAEAFF
TGTGCCAGCAGTTTATTCGCTGAAGCTTTCTTT
>TRBJ2-7|-|-|TRBV6-1
CASSGLGHPSSYEQYF
TGTGCCAGCAGTGGCCTAGGACACCCTAGCTCCTACGAGCAGTACTTC
>TRBJ1-1|-|-|TRBV15
CATSRDIRGTEAFF
TGTGCCACCAGCAGAGACATCAGGGGCACTGAAGCTTTCTTT
>TRBJ1-5|-|-|TRBV27
CASSSGRFNQPQHF
TGTGCCAGCAGTTCAGGGAGGTTCAATCAGCCCCAGCATTTT
>TRBJ2-7|-|-|TRBV11-2
CASSLGERLHEQYF
TGTGCCAGCAGCTTAGGGGAGAGGCTTCATGAGCAGTACTTC
>TRBJ2-1|-|TRBD2|TRBV28
CASSPGRIGTSGETYNEQFF
TGTGCCAGCAGTCCCGGTAGAATAGGGACTAGCGGGGAGACCTACAATGAGCAGTTCTTC
>TRBJ2-7|-|TRBD2|TRBV27
CASYSGRNYEQYF
TGTGCCAGCTATAGCGGGAGGAACTACGAGCAGTACTTC
>TRBJ2-3|-|-|TRBV6-1
CASSEGQTSTDTQYF
TGTGCCAGCAGTGAAGGACAAACTAGCACAGATACGCAGTATTTT
>TRBJ2-2|-|TRBD2|TRBV19
CASSQLAGGPGTGELFF
TGTGCCAGTAGTCAACTAGCGGGAGGGCCGGGCACCGGGGAGCTGTTTTTT
>TRBJ1-1|-|-|TRBV5-6
CASSPGGEGIMDTEAFF
TGTGCCAGCAGCCCCGGGGGGGAGGGTATTATGGACACTGAAGCTTTCTTT
>TRBJ2-5|-|TRBD2|TRBV10-1
CASSESGTSGTQETQYF
TGCGCCAGCAGTGAGTCGGGGACTAGCGGGACCCAAGAGACCCAGTACTTC
>TRBJ1-5|once|TRBD1|TRBV4-3
CASSQHRDRGGNQPQHF
TGCGCCAGCAGCCAACACCGGGACAGGGGGGGCAATCAGCCCCAGCATTTT
>TRBJ2-1|-|TRBD1|TRBV7-2
CASSLGQGSYNEQFF
TGTGCCAGCAGCCTTGGACAGGGCTCCTACAATGAGCAGTTCTTC
>TRBJ1-1|-|-|TRBV30
CAWSGASEAFF
TGTGCCTGGAGTGGGGCGAGTGAAGCTTTCTTT
>TRBJ2-3|-|TRBD2|TRBV6-1
CASRGLGGGGDTQYF
TGTGCCAGCAGGGGACTAGGAGGAGGGGGTGATACGCAGTATTTT
>TRBJ2-5|-|-|TRBV6-1
CASSGRERETQYF
TGTGCCAGCAGTGGGAGGGAGCGGGAGACCCAGTACTTC
>TRBJ2-7|-|TRBD1|TRBV14
CASSQGTGTGGPQSSYEQYF
TGTGCCAGCAGCCAAGGTACCGGGACAGGGGGGCCCCAGAGCTCCTACGAGCAGTACTTC
>TRBJ1-5|few|TRBD1|TRBV7-8
CASSNRGHQPQHF
TGTGCCAGCAGCAACAGGGGGCATCAGCCCCAGCATTTT
>TRBJ2-1|-|TRBD2|TRBV27
CASSIWTSGQNNEQFF
TGTGCCAGCAGTATCTGGACTAGCGGGCAAAACAATGAGCAGTTCTTC
>TRBJ1-2|-|TRBD1|TRBV12-5
CASGLVKTPGQKHYGYTF
TGTGCTAGTGGTTTGGTTAAAACACCGGGACAGAAGCACTATGGCTACACCTTC
>TRBJ2-1|-|TRBD2|TRBV11-3
CASSPKKRLAGDEQFF
TGTGCCAGCAGCCCAAAAAAACGGCTAGCGGGAGATGAGCAGTTCTTC
>TRBJ2-1|-|TRBD2|TRBV29-1
CSVEGQDRLAGARNCPNEQFF
TGCAGCGTTGAAGGTCAGGACAGACTAGCGGGAGCACGTAATTGTCCCAATGAGCAGTTCTTC
>TRBJ2-7|-|TRBD2|TRBV5-6
CASSCETSNEQYF
TGTGCCAGCAGCTGTGAGACTAGCAACGAGCAGTACTTC
>TRBJ2-2|-|-|TRBV13
CASSLIPAGELFF
TGTGCCAGCAGCTTAATCCCCGCCGGGGAGCTGTTTTTT
>TRBJ2-4|-|TRBD1|TRBV5-3
CARSLALGQVGENIQYF
TGTGCCAGAAGCTTGGCCCTCGGACAGGTCGGGGAAAACATTCAGTACTTC
>TRBJ2-5|once|TRBD2|TRBV4-2
CASSSASGSFGETQYF
TGTGCCAGCAGCTCCGCTAGCGGGAGTTTTGGAGAGACCCAGTACTTC
>TRBJ2-7|-|-|TRBV7-2
CASSSPNPEAVVPYEQYF
TGTGCCAGCAGCTCGCCAAACCCGGAAGCGGTAGTACCCTACGAGCAGTACTTC
>TRBJ2-2|-|-|TRBV14
CASSQDPSRWSGELFF
TGTGCCAGCAGCCAAGATCCTAGCAGGTGGTCCGGGGAGCTGTTTTTT
>TRBJ2-7|-|-|TRBV7-8
CASSLGPRSGQYF
TGTGCCAGCAGCTTAGGTCCTCGATCCGGGCAGTACTTC
>TRBJ1-2|-|-|TRBV27
CASSPAGGRYGYTF
TGTGCCAGCAGTCCCGCGGGAGGGCGCTATGGCTACACCTTC
>TRBJ2-7|-|TRBD2|TRBV7-2
CASSRREGLYEQYF
TGTGCCAGCAGCCGGCGGGAGGGCCTTTACGAGCAGTACTTC
>TRBJ2-7|once|-|TRBV19
CASSIPGRDEQYF
TGTGCCAGTAGTATCCCCGGCAGGGACGAGCAGTACTTC
>TRBJ2-1|-|TRBD2|TRBV27
CASSPWGSGSLDEQFF
TGTGCCAGCAGTCCCTGGGGTAGCGGGAGTCTAGATGAGCAGTTCTTC
>TRBJ2-1|-|-|TRBV14
CASSQDRRKLSYNEQFF
TGTGCCAGCAGCCAAGATCGGAGGAAACTCTCCTACAATGAGCAGTTCTTC
>TRBJ2-7|-|-|TRBV28
CASSHRDSSYEQYF
TGTGCCAGCAGCCACCGGGACTCCTCCTACGAGCAGTACTTC
>TRBJ1-3|-|-|TRBV14
CASSHNTWRSNTIYF
TGTGCCAGCAGCCACAACACATGGAGATCCAACACCATATATTTT
>TRBJ2-5|-|TRBD2|TRBV7-7
CASSPAAGGRQETQYF
TGTGCTAGCAGCCCGGCGGCGGGAGGAAGGCAAGAGACCCAGTACTTC
>TRBJ2-2|-|-|TRBV11-3
CASSLDRSTGELFF
TGTGCCAGCAGCTTAGACAGGTCCACCGGGGAGCTGTTTTTT
>TRBJ2-7|-|TRBD2|TRBV29-1
CRDPAGDEQYF
TGCAGGGACCCGGCGGGAGACGAGCAGTACTTC
>TRBJ2-2|-|-|TRBV5-1
CASSLGGSYTGELFF
TGCGCCAGCAGCTTGGGGGGCAGCTACACCGGGGAGCTGTTTTTT
>TRBJ1-5|once|-|TRBV7-2
CASSSIGGGNQPQHF
TGTGCCAGCAGCTCCATCGGGGGGGGCAATCAGCCCCAGCATTTT
>TRBJ1-2|-|-|TRBV19
CASSSTANYGYTF
TGTGCCAGTAGTTCTACAGCTAACTATGGCTACACCTTC
>TRBJ1-5|-|-|TRBV15
CATSRLGGRYSNQPQHF
TGTGCCACCAGCCGCCTCGGGGGGCGATATAGCAATCAGCCCCAGCATTTT
>TRBJ2-7|-|TRBD2|TRBV25-1
CASSEGLTSGIYEQYF
TGTGCCAGCAGTGAGGGTCTAACTAGCGGGATCTACGAGCAGTACTTC
>TRBJ2-1|few|-|TRBV5-6
CASSLDLLSSYNEQFF
TGTGCCAGCAGCTTGGATCTACTAAGCTCCTACAATGAGCAGTTCTTC
>TRBJ2-1|-|-|TRBV7-2
CASSLEYYCYEQFF
TGTGCCAGCAGCTTAGAGTACTACTGCTATGAGCAGTTCTTC
>TRBJ2-5|-|TRBD2|TRBV28
CASSWQRGSSETQYF
TGTGCCAGCAGTTGGCAGCGGGGTTCTTCAGAGACCCAGTACTTC
>TRBJ2-2|-|TRBD1|TRBV6-5
CASFDRDDSYGELFF
TGTGCCAGCTTCGACAGGGATGATTCATACGGGGAGCTGTTTTTT
>TRBJ2-4|-|-|TRBV29-1
CSVAWEVGKNIQYF
TGCAGCGTTGCGTGGGAGGTCGGCAAAAACATTCAGTACTTC
>TRBJ2-1|-|TRBD2|TRBV19
CASRRLAGGPNEQFF
TGTGCCAGTAGGAGGCTAGCGGGAGGTCCCAATGAGCAGTTCTTC
>TRBJ1-2|-|TRBD1|TRBV28
CASTVAAGGSYGYTF
TGTGCCAGCACTGTAGCGGCAGGGGGGAGCTATGGCTACACCTTC
>TRBJ2-2|few|TRBD2|TRBV19
CASRGTSGRAGELFF
TGTGCCAGTAGAGGGACTAGCGGGAGGGCCGGGGAGCTGTTTTTT
>TRBJ2-7|-|-|TRBV27
CASPPYEQYF
TGTGCCAGCCCTCCCTACGAGCAGTACTTC
>TRBJ2-7|few|TRBD1|TRBV6-1
CASSIGDRDLYEQYF
TGTGCCAGCAGTATTGGGGACAGGGACCTCTACGAGCAGTACTTC
>TRBJ1-4|-|-|TRBV6-8
CATNPWEKLFF
TGTGCCACTAACCCCTGGGAAAAACTGTTTTTT
>TRBJ2-4|once|TRBD2|TRBV27
CASRGSGGIGGRVAKNIQYF
TGTGCCAGCCGTGGGTCGGGTGGGATAGGCGGGAGAGTAGCCAAAAACATTCAGTACTTC
>TRBJ2-7|-|-|TRBV10-3
CAISDRADSYEQYF
TGTGCCATCAGTGACAGGGCGGACTCCTACGAGCAGTACTTC